These 2 T cell receptor beta chains were sequenced from one sample in a study of T-cell memory formation after mild COVID-19. Each CDR3 protein gets one entry after TCRdb re-called the 5' RACE reads with MiXCR. This table holds roughly 150,000 distinct CDR3 sequences, about 14% found once. Sequenced: PBMCs or a T cell subset sorted from them (not recorded which). Receptors were obtained from an adult woman who had mild COVID-19 (a few samples of this study predate the infection). Cell type and time point are not known.

The table lists this clonotype with many counts. The CDR3 reads CASSLGQLEQYF. The CDR3 DNA follows: TGCGCCAGCAGCCTAGGACAGCTCGAGCAGTACTTC. The chain combines TRBV5-1 with TRBJ2-7; possible D gene TRBD1, 6 bases. The V gene's germline CDR1 is SGHRS and CDR2 YFSETQ. Trimming removed 4 bases from V and 6 bases from J, with 11 bases in between. This CDR3 region has 12 residues.

This clonotype was counted a few times. The gene calls are TRBV20-1 and TRBJ2-5, with a weak D call TRBD1 (6 bases). Germline V gene lookup returns CDR1 DFQATT and CDR2 SNEGSKA (reference sequence). V was pared by 4 bases and J by 4 bases, with 10 bases between. The CDR3 has 12 amino acids. CDR3 loop: CSATQGRETQYF. The CDR3 DNA reads TGCAGTGCTACACAGGGTCGAGAGACCCAGTACTTC.